The entry that follows covers one T cell receptor beta chain sequence. Its antigen is unidentified. These data are taken from a study of beta chain features in type 1 diabetes. Every isolated RNA sample was fully reverse transcribed, so sequencing captured expressed TCRB transcripts. Data came from immunoSEQ multiplex PCR; TCRdb stores just in-frame clones and leaves some out. The repertoire holds around 300,000 clones, with 11% to 15% as singletons. One heparinised draw of blood, averaging approximately 110 mL, came from each donor. Study-level findings and limits: VDJ junctions in type 1 diabetes patients carried more deletions and fewer insertions. A PCR bias possibly favoring shorter templates would apply equally to patients and controls. When Type 1 diabetes patients were examined, their TCRB CDR3s proved moderately but significantly shorter in all four CD4+ subsets.

The sample comprised central memory CD4+ T cells from blood. The clonotype was recovered from a man under 40 in good health.

CDR3 protein: CASSLTAAHPVEQYF. In DNA form, the CDR3 reads TGTGCCAGCAGCTTAACAGCGGCCCATCCCGTCGAGCAGTACTTC. This chain connects TRBV7-6 to TRBJ2-7; D perhaps matches TRBD2 (5 bases). The CDR3 spans 15 residues. The germline CDR1 and CDR2 sequences are SGHVS and FNYEAQ. V was cut by 2 bases and J by 6 bases, with 17 bases left in between.